This TCR beta chain is from a study of early T cells in non-severe SARS-CoV-2 infection. Comments on this clonotype: Its antigen is not known.

TCRdb re-called the 5' RACE reads with MiXCR, one entry per CDR3 protein. Seen here are approximately 90,000 distinct CDR3 sequences, 16% observed once, and the top ten hold about 5%. V was clipped by 0 bases and J by 5 bases; unmatched bases: 7. CDR3 length equals 18 residues. Germline V gives CDR1 SGHNT, CDR2 YYREEE (reference sequence). General study points: Reliance on VDJdb matching favored anti-spike CD8 responses; private and CD4 specificities were missed.

The V gene is TRBV5-4, the J gene TRBJ2-2; 13 bases are shared with TRBD2. The starting material was whole blood, obtained at baseline. The receptor was isolated from an adult who was a healthcare worker with PCR-confirmed SARS-CoV-2 infection or an uninfected control (not recorded which). The CDR3 protein is CASSLGPGTSGDTGELFF. The CDR3, as DNA: TGTGCCAGCAGCTTGGGGCCCGGGACTAGCGGGGATACCGGGGAGCTGTTTTTT.